This record covers a single T cell receptor (beta chain). This record belongs to a study of control samples from healthy donors and cancer patients. Measured with immunoSEQ multiplex PCR; TCRdb has only the in-frame clones, and not every one. The sample lists around 150,000 clones, about 87% occurring once. Germline lookup yields CDR1 SQVTM and CDR2 ANQGSEA. The CDR3 is made up of 14 amino acids. V was trimmed by 7 bases and J by 5 bases, leaving 20 bases between them. Sequencing was carried out using blood. The sequence was collected from a man aged 30 to 39 in good health. V usage is TRBV29-1 and J usage is TRBJ1-1, with D perhaps TRBD1 (5 bases). The CDR3 region has the DNA TGCAGCGCCGGGTTAGGGGCGAGGCAAACTGAAGCTTTCTTT. It yields the protein CSAGLGARQTEAFF.